Presented here are 29 T cell receptor beta chains from one specimen sequenced in a study of blood T cell repertoires in COVID-19. Profiled with immunoSEQ multiplex PCR; TCRdb holds only in-frame clones, not every one. The sample holds more than 300,000 clones, around 90% seen once. The sample comprised peripheral blood. The origin of the receptors is a woman between 18 and 29 years old who had recovered from COVID-19.

This clone has only one observation. This chain joins TRBV11-2 and TRBJ2-1, with 7 bases matching TRBD1. Germline lookup yields CDR1 SGHAT and CDR2 FQNNGV. This CDR3 is built from 14 residues. V dropped 3 bases and J dropped 4; count of bases not matched to a gene: 3. CDR3 residues: CASSFQTGYNEQFF. CDR3 DNA sequence: TGTGCCAGCAGCTTCCAGACAGGGTACAATGAGCAGTTCTTC.

This chain links TRBV7-8 with TRBJ1-1; 8 nucleotides line up with TRBD1. V lost 5 bases to trimming and J lost 1 base; unmatched junction nucleotides: 9. CDR3 length equals 16 residues. Looked up from germline, CDR1 is SGHVS and CDR2 is FQNEAQ. The CDR3 sequence is CASSTRAGTGNTEAFF. The CDR3 bases are TGTGCCAGCAGCACGCGAGCCGGGACAGGGAACACTGAAGCTTTCTTT.

The J gene is TRBJ2-2, the V gene TRBV5-1, with a weak D call TRBD2 (6 bases). The CDR3 is 15 residues long. Germline assignment: CDR1 SGHRS and CDR2 YFSETQ. Trimming removed 2 bases from V and 5 bases from J, with 13 bases in between. The CDR3 loop reads CASSLSSGETGELFF. CDR3 sequence (DNA): TGCGCCAGCAGCTTATCTTCGGGGGAGACCGGGGAGCTGTTTTTT.

The J gene is TRBJ2-5, the V gene TRBV24-1, with no clear D. Trimming took off 7 bases at V and 2 bases at J, with 13 bases between the two ends. The CDR3 is 14 amino acids. Per germline, CDR1 KGHDR and CDR2 SFDVKD. As DNA, the CDR3 is TGTGCCACCAGCAGAGGAATCCCTCAAGAGACCCAGTACTTC. This gives the protein CATSRGIPQETQYF.

This chain links TRBV29-1 with TRBJ1-1, with D possibly matching TRBD1 (6 bases). V was cut by 0 bases and J by 4 bases, with 21 bases left in between. Germline CDR1 is SQVTM and CDR2 is ANQGSEA. The CDR3 contains 17 residues. CDR3 residues: CSVEDPSVWGRRTEAFF. Here the CDR3 DNA reads TGCAGCGTTGAAGATCCCTCCGTCTGGGGGCGGCGCACTGAAGCTTTCTTT.

The V call is TRBV4-3, the J call TRBJ1-1, with TRBD1 matching 9 bases. V shed 0 bases and J 4 bases; nucleotides not matched to a gene: 9. The CDR3 totals 17 residues. Per germline, CDR1 LGHNA and CDR2 YSLEER. The DNA of the CDR3 is TGCGCCAGCAGCCAAGATACAACAGGGGGCAGCGGCACTGAAGCTTTCTTT. Translation gives CASSQDTTGGSGTEAFF.

The rearrangement joins TRBV5-8 to TRBJ1-1; tentatively, D is TRBD1 (6 bases). Between the trimmed V and J ends, which lost 5 bases and 5 bases, there was a span of 7 bases. Germline V gene sequence: CDR1 SGHTS, CDR2 YDEGEE. CDR3 length: 11 residues. The CDR3 here is CASRTGTEAFF. As DNA, the CDR3 is TGTGCCAGCAGAACAGGGACTGAAGCTTTCTTT.

This chain links TRBV7-9 with TRBJ1-1; tentative D call: TRBD1 (6 bases). The length of the CDR3 is 14 residues. The V and J ends lost 1 base and 7 bases respectively, with 13 bases between them. The germline gives CDR1 SEHNR, CDR2 FQNEAQ (reference sequence). The CDR3 protein is CASSLGVRGDEAFF. The CDR3 coding sequence is TGTGCCAGCAGCTTAGGTGTCAGGGGAGATGAAGCTTTCTTT.

The V and J genes are TRBV9 and TRBJ2-1; tentatively, D is TRBD2 (5 bases). CDR1 SGDLS and CDR2 YYNGEE come from the germline V gene. The CDR3 totals 15 residues. V was pared by 3 bases and J by 0 bases, with 10 bases between. The CDR3 nucleotides are TGTGCCAGCAGCGCCTTACTAGGCTCCTACAATGAGCAGTTCTTC. Protein: CASSALLGSYNEQFF.

The gene calls are TRBV30 and TRBJ1-2; D remains unclear. The CDR3 consists of 14 residues. V lost 3 bases, J lost 5 bases, and 16 bases lay in between. Germline loops: CDR1 GTSNPN, CDR2 SVGIG (reference sequence). CDR3 DNA: TGTGCCTGGAGGAAGCGGGTCCCTGGGTATGGCTACACCTTC. Protein product: CAWRKRVPGYGYTF.

The chain joins TRBV6-5 to TRBJ1-2; D is unresolved. The germline V gene has CDR1 MNHEY and CDR2 SVGAGI. The CDR3 length is 12 residues. V lost 6 bases to trimming and J lost 8 bases, with 13 bases between them. The CDR3 loop reads CASSRSSGGYTF. As DNA, the CDR3 is TGTGCCAGCAGCAGGTCCTCCGGCGGCTACACCTTC.

V is TRBV5-5 and J is TRBJ1-5; D not resolved. V lost 0 bases to trimming and J lost 4 bases, with 11 bases between them. CDR3 size: 15 residues. Germline CDR1 is SGHKS and CDR2 is YYEKEE (reference sequence). The CDR3 sequence is CASSLAGEWNQPQHF. CDR3 sequence (DNA): TGTGCCAGCAGCTTGGCGGGAGAATGGAATCAGCCCCAGCATTTT.

The chain employs TRBV9 and TRBJ2-3; TRBD1 is a possible D gene (6 bases). Germline V gene lookup returns CDR1 SGDLS and CDR2 YYNGEE. V lost 0 bases and J lost 3, with 17 bases in between. The CDR3 extends over 17 amino acids. The CDR3 loop is CASSVALGGDFTDTQYF. CDR3 nucleotides: TGTGCCAGCAGCGTAGCTCTAGGGGGTGATTTTACAGATACGCAGTATTTT.

Note on this clone: At one of its ends the junction is not consistent with the germline gene, which may arise from a read error. This chain connects TRBV6-5 to TRBJ1-2; 8 bases are shared with TRBD1. CDR1 and CDR2 (germline): MNHEY, SVGAGI. This CDR3 region has 15 residues. The CDR3 DNA sequence: TGTGCCAGCAGTGACTCGTTTGGACAGGGCGTCGGCTACACCTTC. Translating it yields CASSDSFGQGVGYTF.

The chain joins TRBV30 to TRBJ1-2, with 8 positions matching TRBD1. The germline V gene has CDR1 GTSNPN and CDR2 SVGIG (reference sequence). This CDR3 comprises 14 residues. The J segment lost 3 bases and the V segment lost 3 bases, leaving 6 bases of the junction unmatched. CDR3 DNA: TGTGCCTGGAGCTTCAGGACAGGGTACTATGGCTACACCTTC. It codes for CAWSFRTGYYGYTF.

The rearrangement uses TRBV25-1 and TRBJ2-3; unclear D gene. CDR1 and CDR2 from the germline V gene are MGHDK and SYGVNS. The CDR3 covers 12 residues. V lost 3 bases to trimming and J lost 5 bases, with 6 bases between them. The CDR3 DNA reads as TGTGCCAGCAGTGATTCGGGAGATACGCAGTATTTT. This sequence encodes CASSDSGDTQYF. The whole variable domain, remainder taken from reference TRBV25-1 and TRBJ2-3, is EADIYQTPRYLVIGTGKKITLECSQTMGHDKMYWYQQDPGMELHLIHYSYGVNSTEKGDLSSESTVSRIRTEHFPLTLESARPSHTSQYLCASSDSGDTQYFGPGTRLTVL.

This chain links TRBV24-1 with TRBJ2-7; D perhaps matches TRBD2 (5 bases). The CDR3 consists of 13 residues. Trimming left V 5 bases short and J 4 bases short, with 11 bases between. Germline loops: CDR1 KGHDR, CDR2 SFDVKD. CDR3 DNA sequence: TGTGCCACCAGTGGCTGGGGAGTTTACGAGCAGTACGTC. Translation gives CATSGWGVYEQYV.

The count of this clone is one. This sequence joins TRBV27 and TRBJ1-3; 7 bases match TRBD1. The CDR3 has 15 amino acids. J was trimmed by 0 bases and V by 6 bases; bases with no gene match: 5. Germline V gene lookup returns CDR1 MNHEY and CDR2 SMNVEV (reference sequence). Written as DNA, the CDR3 is TGTGCCAGCAGAAGGGACAGTATCTCTGGAAACACCATATATTTT. It specifies CASRRDSISGNTIYF.

V is TRBV7-9 and J is TRBJ2-1, with TRBD2 matching 8 bases. The CDR3 is 19 amino acids. V lost 3 bases and J lost 1; bases outside the gene matches: 14. CDR1 SEHNR and CDR2 FQNEAQ come from the germline V gene (reference sequence). CDR3 loop: CASSFRTGGPSTSYNEQFF. As DNA, the CDR3 is TGTGCCAGCAGCTTTCGGACGGGAGGGCCCTCTACATCCTACAATGAGCAGTTCTTC.

This chain links TRBV5-1 with TRBJ1-6; D is undetermined. Per germline, CDR1 SGHRS and CDR2 YFSETQ. The CDR3 is 12 amino acids. V dropped 0 bases and J dropped 11 bases, with 6 bases sitting between them. The CDR3 DNA reads as TGCGCCAGCAGCTTGGGTGGAGCACCCCTCCACTTT. Translating it yields CASSLGGAPLHF.

The chain combines TRBV20-1 with TRBJ1-2, with no clear D. The germline gives CDR1 DFQATT, CDR2 SNEGSKA (reference sequence). The CDR3 is made up of 14 amino acids. The V end was cut by 3 bases, the J end by 4 bases, with 15 bases between. The CDR3 nucleotides are TGCAGTGCTAGTGAAGACGGGGTAGGCTATGGCTACACCTTC. Protein sequence: CSASEDGVGYGYTF.

The rearrangement joins TRBV28 to TRBJ1-3; 8 nucleotides align to TRBD1. The V gene's germline CDR1 is MDHEN and CDR2 SYDVKM. The CDR3 is 14 residues long. J lost 4 bases, V lost 7 bases, and 6 bases had no gene match. The CDR3 DNA follows: TGTGCCAGCACCGGACAGGGAACGGGAAACACCATATATTTT. This sequence encodes CASTGQGTGNTIYF.

The chain employs TRBV7-2 and TRBJ1-6, with D tentatively TRBD1 (6 bases). Germline V lookup: CDR1 SGHTA, CDR2 FQGNSA. The CDR3 totals 15 residues. V was clipped by 5 bases and J by 8 bases, with 16 bases between them. CDR3 amino acids: CASSNIRGRHSPLHF. The CDR3, as DNA: TGTGCCAGCAGCAACATCAGGGGTAGGCATTCACCCCTCCACTTT.

The rearrangement uses TRBV28 and TRBJ2-1, with TRBD1 matching 9 bases. CDR1 is MDHEN and CDR2 is SYDVKM in the germline V gene. The CDR3 has 15 amino acids. With 4 bases clipped from V and 6 bases from J, the junction kept 7 bases outside the gene matches. The chain's CDR3 is CASSSGQGLVNEQFF. The DNA for the CDR3 is TGTGCCAGCAGTTCGGGACAGGGTTTGGTCAATGAGCAGTTCTTC.

The genes are TRBV10-3 and TRBJ2-1, with TRBD2 matching over 12 bases. From germline, CDR1 is ENHRY and CDR2 SYGVKD. This CDR3 region has 16 residues. V was pared by 11 bases and J by 0 bases, with 8 bases of the junction left unmatched. CDR3 in DNA: TGTGCCTCCTCGACTAGCGGGAGTTCCTCCTACAATGAGCAGTTCTTC. Its translation is CASSTSGSSSYNEQFF.

The gene calls are TRBV4-3 and TRBJ2-1; TRBD2 aligns across 8 bases. Germline V gives CDR1 LGHNA, CDR2 YSLEER. The CDR3 totals 16 residues. Trimming cost V 0 bases and J 7 bases; bases outside gene matches: 8. The CDR3 spells CASSQDTREGRNEQFF. The CDR3 region has the DNA TGCGCCAGCAGCCAAGACACCCGGGAGGGCCGGAATGAGCAGTTCTTC.

V gene TRBV2 combines with J gene TRBJ2-1; D is perhaps TRBD2 (6 bases). Germline V gene sequence: CDR1 SNHLY, CDR2 FYNNEI. This CDR3 is 13 amino acids long. Trimming stripped 1 base from V and 7 bases from J, with 8 bases between. In nucleotides, the CDR3 is TGTGCCAGCAGTGAAGGAGGGAGGAATGAGCAGTTCTTC. Its translation is CASSEGGRNEQFF.

CDR3 sequence (DNA): TGTGCCAGCAGCAAAGCGCTGAAGAAGCGGGAGTTCTACAATGAGCAGTTCTTC. It yields the protein CASSKALKKREFYNEQFF. J is TRBJ2-1 and V is TRBV21-1; no check of the table's D call, TRBD2, against the DNA was made. TRBV21-1 is a pseudogene segment. The CDR3 is made up of 18 amino acids.

The chain employs TRBV7-6 and TRBJ2-1, with 7 bases identical to TRBD2. V shed 5 bases, J shed 5 bases, and the junction held 9 bases outside the gene matches. This CDR3 region has 15 residues. Germline loops: CDR1 SGHVS, CDR2 FNYEAQ. The CDR3 region is CASSHGGGLHNEQFF. CDR3 coding DNA: TGTGCCAGCAGCCACGGGGGAGGGCTTCACAATGAGCAGTTCTTC.